This TCR beta chain came from a study of post-analysis software for immune sequencing data. A remark on this clonotype: Its antigen is currently unknown.

This CDR3 has 16 amino acids. Germline lookup yields CDR1 LNHNV and CDR2 YYDKDF (reference sequence). With V trimmed by 0 bases and J by 5 bases, 7 bases remained unmatched. Study-level points and caveats: With TRBV5-6, TRBV5-1 and TRBV20-1 included, about five TRBV segments were more frequent in patients than in controls. Those samples that were prepared in the same batch co-clustered strongly by F measure.

The TCR beta cDNA libraries contained unique molecular identifiers. MiXCR was run by TCRdb on the PCR reads, yielding one entry per CDR3 protein. The data show some 450,000 distinct CDR3 sequences, less than 45% seen once. This clonotype originated in a girl between 10 and 17 years old with multiple sclerosis. The chain uses TRBV15 and TRBJ2-1; 7 bases fit TRBD2. Specimen: blood. The CDR3 here is CATSRDGRGPHNEQFF. The CDR3 nucleotides are TGTGCCACCAGCAGAGATGGGAGGGGACCCCACAATGAGCAGTTCTTC.